This TCR beta chain appears in the sequencing data of a study of post-analysis software for immune sequencing data. Study conclusions and caveats: For normalized Chao1 diversity, multiple sclerosis patients scored significantly lower than controls did.

Note on this clonotype: Antigen specificity is unknown.

TCR beta libraries were prepared from cDNA with unique molecular identifiers. Each CDR3 protein is one row after TCRdb ran MiXCR on the PCR reads. The sample yields roughly 870,000 distinct CDR3 sequences, roughly 58% seen once. The TCR comes from a girl aged 10-17 years with multiple sclerosis. Sequenced input: blood.

DNA for the CDR3: TGTGCCACCCGCAAGACGGTGCAGTATGGCTACACCTTC. Protein: CATRKTVQYGYTF. The V and J genes are TRBV15 and TRBJ1-2, with no clear D. V gave up 8 bases and J gave up 5 bases, with 15 bases separating them. CDR3 length: 13 residues. The germline gives CDR1 LNHNV, CDR2 YYDKDF (reference sequence).